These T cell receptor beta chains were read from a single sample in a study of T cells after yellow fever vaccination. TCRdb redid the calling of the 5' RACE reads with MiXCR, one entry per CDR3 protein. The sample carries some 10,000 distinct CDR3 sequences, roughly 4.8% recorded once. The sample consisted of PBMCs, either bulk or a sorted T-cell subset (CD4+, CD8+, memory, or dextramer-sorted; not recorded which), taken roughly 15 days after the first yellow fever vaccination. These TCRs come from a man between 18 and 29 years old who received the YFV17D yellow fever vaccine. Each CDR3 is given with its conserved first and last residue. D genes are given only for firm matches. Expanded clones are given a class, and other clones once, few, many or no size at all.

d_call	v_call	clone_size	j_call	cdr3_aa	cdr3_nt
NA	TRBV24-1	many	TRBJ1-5	CATSDIGYAEPQHF	TGTGCCACCAGTGATATAGGGTACGCGGAGCCCCAGCATTTT
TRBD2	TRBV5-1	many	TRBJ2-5	CASSFSASGAETQYF	TGCGCCAGCAGCTTCAGTGCTAGCGGGGCGGAGACCCAGTACTTC
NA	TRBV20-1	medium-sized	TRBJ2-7	CSARIPIRGGYEQYF	TGCAGTGCTAGGATACCCATCAGGGGAGGGTACGAGCAGTACTTC
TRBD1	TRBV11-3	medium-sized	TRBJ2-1	CASQPTGGNNEQFF	TGTGCCAGCCAACCGACAGGGGGGAATAATGAGCAGTTCTTC
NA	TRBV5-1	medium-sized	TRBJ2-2	CASSLAVDGLTGELFF	TGCGCCAGCAGCTTGGCGGTGGATGGACTCACCGGGGAGCTGTTTTTT
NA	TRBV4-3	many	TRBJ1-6	CASSRGLGGESPLHF	TGCGCCAGCAGCCGGGGCCTAGGGGGGGAATCACCCCTCCACTTT
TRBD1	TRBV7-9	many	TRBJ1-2	CASSRVGQDLSNYGYTF	TGTGCCAGCAGCAGAGTGGGACAGGATCTTTCTAACTATGGCTACACCTTC
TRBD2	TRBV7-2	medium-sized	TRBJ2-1	CASSLRLAGSNEQFF	TGTGCCAGCAGCCTTAGGTTAGCGGGGAGTAATGAGCAGTTCTTC
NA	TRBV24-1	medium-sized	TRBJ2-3	CATSETGWGDTQYF	TGTGCCACCAGTGAAACAGGGTGGGGAGATACGCAGTATTTT
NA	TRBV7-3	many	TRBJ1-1	CASSLTAGTEAFF	TGTGCCAGCAGCTTAACAGCGGGGACTGAAGCTTTCTTT
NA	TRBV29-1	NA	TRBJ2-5	CSASFGVWETQYF	TGCAGCGCCAGCTTCGGGGTTTGGGAGACCCAGTACTTC
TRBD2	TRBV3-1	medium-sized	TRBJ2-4	CASSPTSGGAKNIQYF	TGTGCCAGCAGCCCGACTAGCGGGGGGGCCAAAAACATTCAGTACTTC
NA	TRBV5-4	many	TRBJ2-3	CASSPLRGEDTQYF	TGTGCCAGCAGCCCTCTGAGGGGTGAAGATACGCAGTATTTT
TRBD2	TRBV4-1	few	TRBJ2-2	CASSQVLAGGTGELFF	TGCGCCAGCAGCCAAGTTCTAGCGGGGGGGACCGGGGAGCTGTTTTTT
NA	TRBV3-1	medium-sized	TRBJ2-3	CASSLPGADTQYF	TGTGCCAGCAGCCTCCCGGGAGCAGATACGCAGTATTTT
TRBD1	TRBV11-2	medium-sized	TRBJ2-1	CASSTTGLGYNEQFF	TGTGCCAGCAGCACGACAGGGTTGGGGTACAATGAGCAGTTCTTC
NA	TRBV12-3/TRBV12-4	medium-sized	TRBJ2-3	CASSSGIHRDTQYF	TGTGCCAGCAGTTCCGGCATACATCGGGATACGCAGTATTTT
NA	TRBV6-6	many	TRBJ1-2	CASRGGENYGYTF	TGTGCCAGCAGGGGAGGGGAAAACTATGGCTACACCTTC
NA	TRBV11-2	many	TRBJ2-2	CASSLEVFGELFF	TGTGCCAGCAGCTTAGAGGTTTTCGGGGAGCTGTTTTTT
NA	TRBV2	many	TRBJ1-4	CASSPYATNEKLFF	TGTGCCAGCAGCCCTTATGCAACTAATGAAAAACTGTTTTTT
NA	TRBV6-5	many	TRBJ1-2	CASSYSGQGSFYGYTF	TGTGCCAGCAGTTACTCGGGGCAGGGTAGTTTCTATGGCTACACCTTC
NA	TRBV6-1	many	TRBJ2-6	CASKGPLGANVLTF	TGTGCCAGCAAGGGGCCCCTTGGGGCCAACGTCCTGACTTTC
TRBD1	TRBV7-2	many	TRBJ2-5	CASSPRTGTIETQYF	TGTGCCAGCAGCCCGCGGACAGGGACAATAGAGACCCAGTACTTC
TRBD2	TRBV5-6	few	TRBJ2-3	CASSLRGGEGTDTQYF	TGTGCCAGCAGCTTGCGGGGGGGCGAGGGCACAGATACGCAGTATTTT
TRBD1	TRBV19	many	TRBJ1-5	CASSDQGVQGRQPQHF	TGTGCCAGTAGTGATCAAGGGGTACAGGGGCGTCAGCCCCAGCATTTT
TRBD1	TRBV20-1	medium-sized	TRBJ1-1	CSARPPDRVTEAFF	TGCAGTGCTCGCCCTCCGGACAGGGTGACTGAAGCTTTCTTT
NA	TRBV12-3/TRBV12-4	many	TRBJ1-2	CASWLRAGGGYTF	TGTGCCAGCTGGCTCCGGGCCGGGGGTGGCTACACCTTC
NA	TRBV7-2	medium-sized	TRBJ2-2	CASSPGRDSSMGELFF	TGTGCCAGCAGCCCTGGGCGGGACTCCTCTATGGGGGAGCTGTTTTTT
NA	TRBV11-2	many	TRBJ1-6	CASSFGSAGNSPLHF	TGTGCCAGCAGCTTCGGGTCGGCAGGGAATTCACCCCTCCACTTT
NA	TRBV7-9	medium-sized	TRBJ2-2	CASSLEAKWSRGTGELFF	TGTGCCAGCAGCTTAGAGGCCAAATGGTCGCGGGGCACCGGGGAGCTGTTTTTT
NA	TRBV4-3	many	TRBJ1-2	CASSPDPIRAIGYTF	TGCGCCAGCAGCCCCGACCCGATCCGGGCCATTGGCTACACCTTC
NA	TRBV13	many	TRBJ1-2	CASSYRTGSHGYTF	TGTGCCAGCAGCTACCGTACAGGCAGCCACGGCTACACCTTC
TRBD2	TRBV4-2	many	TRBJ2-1	CASSQGSGGSYNEQFF	TGTGCCAGCAGCCAAGGCAGCGGGGGCTCCTACAATGAGCAGTTCTTC
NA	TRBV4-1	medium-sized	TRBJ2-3	CASSQRQSSTDTQYF	TGCGCCAGCAGCCAAAGACAGTCAAGCACAGATACGCAGTATTTT
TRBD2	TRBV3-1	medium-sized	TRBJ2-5	CASSRETSGDQETQYF	TGTGCCAGCAGCCGAGAGACTAGCGGGGACCAAGAGACCCAGTACTTC
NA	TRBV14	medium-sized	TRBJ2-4	CASSQDVQNIQYF	TGTGCCAGCAGCCAAGATGTGCAAAACATTCAGTACTTC
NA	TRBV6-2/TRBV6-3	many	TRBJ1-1	CASSFPGWETEAFF	TGTGCCAGCAGTTTTCCAGGGTGGGAGACTGAAGCTTTCTTT
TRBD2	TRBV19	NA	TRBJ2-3	CASNRASGSSSTDTQYF	TGTGCCAGTAATCGAGCTAGCGGGTCTTCTAGCACAGATACGCAGTATTTT
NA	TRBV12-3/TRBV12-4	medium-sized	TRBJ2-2	CASSTRGSGELFF	TGTGCCAGCAGTACCCGAGGGTCCGGGGAGCTGTTTTTT
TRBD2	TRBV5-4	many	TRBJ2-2	CASSFWLAGSTGELFF	TGTGCCAGCAGCTTCTGGCTAGCGGGGAGTACCGGGGAGCTGTTTTTT
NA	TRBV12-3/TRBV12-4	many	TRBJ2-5	CASSFAGGTQYF	TGTGCCAGCAGTTTCGCCGGAGGGACCCAGTACTTC
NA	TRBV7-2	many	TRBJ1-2	CASSLMGRGYTF	TGTGCCAGCAGCCTAATGGGGAGGGGCTACACCTTC
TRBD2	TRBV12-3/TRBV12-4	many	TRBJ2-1	CASSLQSGGAGNEQFF	TGTGCCAGCAGTCTCCAGAGCGGGGGGGCCGGTAATGAGCAGTTCTTC
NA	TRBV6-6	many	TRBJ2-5	CASSYSRRETQYF	TGTGCCAGCAGTTACAGCAGAAGGGAGACCCAGTACTTC
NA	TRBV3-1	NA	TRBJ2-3	CACSKHVPSTDTQYF	TGTGCCTGCAGCAAGCACGTCCCTAGCACAGATACGCAGTATTTT
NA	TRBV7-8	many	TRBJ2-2	CASSLGGGLATGELFF	TGTGCCAGCAGCTTAGGTGGCGGGTTGGCCACCGGGGAGCTGTTTTTT
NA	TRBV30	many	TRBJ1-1	CAWSSGRLNTEAFF	TGTGCCTGGAGTTCGGGCCGCCTGAACACTGAAGCTTTCTTT
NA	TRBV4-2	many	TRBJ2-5	CASSTSRSPALEETQYF	TGTGCCAGCAGCACCTCGCGGTCCCCCGCCTTAGAAGAGACCCAGTACTTC
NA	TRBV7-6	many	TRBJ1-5	CASSPVLGTDQPQHF	TGTGCCAGCAGCCCGGTGCTCGGCACCGATCAGCCCCAGCATTTT
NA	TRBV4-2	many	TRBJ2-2	CASRPGQEGNTGELFF	TGTGCCAGCAGACCCGGACAGGAGGGCAACACCGGGGAGCTGTTTTTT
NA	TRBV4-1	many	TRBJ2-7	CASSQPRGEQYF	TGCGCCAGCAGCCAGCCCAGGGGCGAGCAGTACTTC
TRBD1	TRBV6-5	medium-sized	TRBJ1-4	CASSRDRGLEKLFF	TGTGCCAGCAGCAGGGACAGGGGCCTGGAAAAACTGTTTTTT
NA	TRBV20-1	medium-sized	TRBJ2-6	CSASRSGANVLTF	TGCAGTGCTAGCCGCTCTGGGGCCAACGTCCTGACTTTC
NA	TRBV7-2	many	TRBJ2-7	CASSLINGEQYF	TGTGCCAGCAGCTTAATTAATGGCGAGCAGTACTTC
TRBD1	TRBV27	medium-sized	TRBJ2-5	CASRNRGETQYF	TGTGCCAGCAGGAACAGGGGAGAGACCCAGTACTTC